This entry lists 5 T cell receptor beta chains sequenced from one sample in a study of OX40 agonist ivuxolimab in advanced cancers. TCRdb keeps only in-frame clones here, not all; method: immunoSEQ multiplex PCR. Of 45,000 or so clones in the sample, roughly 90% were seen once. The sample was CD4+ or CD8+ T cells sorted from blood, taken in a trial of the OX40 agonist ivuxolimab. These receptors were collected from an adult with an advanced solid tumor such as melanoma, head and neck, liver or kidney cancer.

The chain combines TRBV2 with TRBJ2-1; D may correspond to TRBD1 or TRBD2 (6 bases each). Germline V lookup: CDR1 SNHLY, CDR2 FYNNEI. V lost 5 bases and J 9 bases, leaving 11 bases between the germline ends. The CDR3 extends over 12 amino acids. The CDR3 region is CASSNRGREQFF. Written as DNA, the CDR3 is TGTGCCAGCAGTAATCGGGGGCGTGAGCAGTTCTTC.

This chain links TRBV7-8 with TRBJ2-3; 10 bases are shared with TRBD1. J gave up 7 bases and V 5 bases, and 3 bases lay outside the gene matches. Germline V gene lookup returns CDR1 SGHVS and CDR2 FQNEAQ. The CDR3 has 13 amino acids. DNA for the CDR3: TGTGCCAGCAGCCGGACAGGGGGACATACGCAGTATTTT. This codes for CASSRTGGHTQYF. Full variable domain (remainder filled in from reference TRBV7-8 and TRBJ2-3): GAGVSQSPRYKVAKRGQDVALRCDPISGHVSLFWYQQALGQGPEFLTYFQNEAQLDKSGLPSDRFFAERPEGSVSTLKIQRTQQEDSAVYLCASSRTGGHTQYFGPGTRLTVL.

The J gene is TRBJ1-2, the V gene TRBV4-3; D possibly corresponds to TRBD1 (5 bases). The CDR3 has 15 amino acids. CDR1 and CDR2 from the germline V gene are LGHNA and YSLEER. Deletions cut 1 base from V and 2 bases from J, with 11 bases between. CDR3 protein: CASSQGGTGNYGYTF. For the CDR3, the DNA is TGCGCCAGCAGCCAAGGCGGGACGGGAAACTATGGCTACACCTTC.

This sequence joins TRBV6-5 and TRBJ2-5; 10 nucleotides align to TRBD2. The J call may be mistaken, given a closer DNA end match to TRBJ2-7. The CDR3 has 16 residues. CDR1 MNHEY and CDR2 SVGAGI come from the germline V gene. The CDR3 reads CASSYSGLADSYEQYF. CDR3 in DNA: TGTGCCAGCAGTTACTCCGGACTAGCGGATTCCTACGAGCAGTACTTC.

With regard to this clone: A read error may produce the germline difference seen at one junction end. The gene calls are TRBV10-3 and TRBJ2-1; 7 bases agree with TRBD1. This CDR3 has 12 amino acids. Germline V lookup: CDR1 ENHRY, CDR2 SYGVKD. CDR3 sequence (DNA): TGCTCACAGGGGTCCTCCCAAGATGAGCAGTTCTTC. Its translation is CSQGSSQDEQFF.